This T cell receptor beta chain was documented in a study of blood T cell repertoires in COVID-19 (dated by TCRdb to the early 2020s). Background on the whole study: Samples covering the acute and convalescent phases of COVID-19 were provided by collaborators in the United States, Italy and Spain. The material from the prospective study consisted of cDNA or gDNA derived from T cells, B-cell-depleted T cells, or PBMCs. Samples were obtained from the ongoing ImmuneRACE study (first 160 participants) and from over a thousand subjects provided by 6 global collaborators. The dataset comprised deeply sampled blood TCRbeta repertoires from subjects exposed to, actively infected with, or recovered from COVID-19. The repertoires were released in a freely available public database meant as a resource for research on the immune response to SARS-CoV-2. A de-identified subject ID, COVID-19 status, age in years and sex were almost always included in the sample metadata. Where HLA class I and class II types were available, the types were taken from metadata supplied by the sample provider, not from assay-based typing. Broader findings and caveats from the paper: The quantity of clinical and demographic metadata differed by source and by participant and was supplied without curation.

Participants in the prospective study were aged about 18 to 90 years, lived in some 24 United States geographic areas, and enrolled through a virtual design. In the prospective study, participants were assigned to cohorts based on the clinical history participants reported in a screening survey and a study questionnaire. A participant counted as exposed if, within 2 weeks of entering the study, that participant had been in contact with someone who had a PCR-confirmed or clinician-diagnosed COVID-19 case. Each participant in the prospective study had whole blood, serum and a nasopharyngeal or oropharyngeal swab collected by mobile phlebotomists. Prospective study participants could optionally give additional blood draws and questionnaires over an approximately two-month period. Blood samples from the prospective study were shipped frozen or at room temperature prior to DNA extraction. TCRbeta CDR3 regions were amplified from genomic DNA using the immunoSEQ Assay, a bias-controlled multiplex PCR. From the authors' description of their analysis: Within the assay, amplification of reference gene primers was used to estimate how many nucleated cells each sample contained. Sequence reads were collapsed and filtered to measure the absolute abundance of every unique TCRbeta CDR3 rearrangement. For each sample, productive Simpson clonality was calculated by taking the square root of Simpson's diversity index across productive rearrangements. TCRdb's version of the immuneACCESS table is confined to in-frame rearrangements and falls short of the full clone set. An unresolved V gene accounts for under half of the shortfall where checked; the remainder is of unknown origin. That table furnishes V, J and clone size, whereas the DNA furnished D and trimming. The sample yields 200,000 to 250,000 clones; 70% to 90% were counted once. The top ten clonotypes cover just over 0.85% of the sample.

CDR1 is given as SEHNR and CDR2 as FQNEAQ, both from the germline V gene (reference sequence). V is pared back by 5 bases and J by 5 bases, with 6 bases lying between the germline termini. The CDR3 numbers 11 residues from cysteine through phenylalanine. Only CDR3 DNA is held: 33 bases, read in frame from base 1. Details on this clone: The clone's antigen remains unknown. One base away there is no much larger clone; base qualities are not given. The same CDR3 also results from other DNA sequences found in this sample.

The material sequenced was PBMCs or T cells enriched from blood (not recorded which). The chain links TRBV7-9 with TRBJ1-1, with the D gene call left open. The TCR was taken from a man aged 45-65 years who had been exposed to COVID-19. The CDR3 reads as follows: CASSPYTEAFF. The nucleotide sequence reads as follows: TGTGCCAGCAGCCCCTATACTGAAGCTTTCTTT.